This T cell receptor (beta chain) came from a study of blood T cell repertoires in COVID-19. Study background: PBMCs, B-cell-depleted T cells, or T cells provided the cDNA or gDNA that made up the material.

Enrolled through a virtual design, the participants were between roughly 18 and 95 years of age and came from under 30 US areas. Trimming cost V 7 bases and J 2 bases; bases outside gene matches: 10. The CDR3 is 16 amino acids. Germline V gene data show CDR1 as SGHVS and CDR2 as FNYEAQ. Original handling: Quantification of nucleated cells was approximated via reference gene primer amplification. The repertoire was sequenced with immunoSEQ multiplex PCR; TCRdb's copy has only in-frame clones and lacks some. From that table come the V and J calls and clone size; the DNA was used to work out D and trimming. Of more than 200,000 clones in the sample, under 90% were seen once.

The chain joins TRBV7-6 to TRBJ2-3, with 9 positions matching TRBD2. The clonotype comes from a woman in her thirties with acute COVID-19. The specimen sequenced was PBMCs or T cells enriched from blood (not recorded which). CDR3 DNA sequence: TGTGCCAGCACCACGGGGCTAGCGGGGACCACAGATACGCAGTATTTT. It yields the protein CASTTGLAGTTDTQYF.